This passage covers 20 T cell receptor beta chains from one sample sequenced in a study of cytomegalovirus exposure and HLA in healthy donors. This PCR relied on a set of 60 Vbeta primers and 13 Jbeta primers. Profiling relied on immunoSEQ multiplex PCR, and the TCRdb table lists in-frame clones only, not all of them. The sample includes 70,000 to 80,000 clones. Sequences were obtained from PBMCs. All receptors derive from a man aged 35 to 55 in good health and CMV-seronegative.

The chain combines TRBV18 with TRBJ2-7; 7 nucleotides match TRBD1. CDR3 length: 13 amino acids. Germline CDR1 KGHSH, CDR2 LQKENI. V dropped 3 bases and J dropped 6; count of bases not matched to a gene: 5. CDR3 residues: CASSPKQGTEQYF. CDR3 in DNA: TGTGCCAGCTCACCTAAACAGGGGACCGAGCAGTACTTC.

CDR3 bases: TGTGCCAGCAGCGCACAGGGGAATCAGCCCCAGCATTTT. Protein sequence: CASSAQGNQPQHF. The chain couples TRBV7-9 to TRBJ1-5; TRBD1 aligns across 7 bases. The germline gives CDR1 SEHNR, CDR2 FQNEAQ (reference sequence). CDR3 length: 13 residues. The V segment lost 5 bases and the J segment 4 bases; nucleotides outside the gene matches: 2.

The chain has TRBV6-1 and TRBJ1-4; a weak D match, TRBD1 (6 bases). The CDR3 has 15 residues. CDR1 and CDR2 from the germline V gene are MNHNS and SASEGT. Deletions cut 5 bases from V and 3 bases from J, with 13 bases between. DNA for the CDR3: TGTGCCAGCAGTTTGTTGAGGACAGCTAATGAAAAACTGTTTTTT. This gives the protein CASSLLRTANEKLFF.

The chain recombines TRBV14 with TRBJ2-1; 9 positions match TRBD2. V trimming: 0 bases; J trimming: 8 bases; junction bases outside the gene matches: 8. The CDR3 totals 16 residues. Germline CDR1 reads SGHDN; CDR2 reads FVKESK. Here the CDR3 reads CASSQDAGLALDEQFF. The CDR3, as DNA: TGTGCCAGCAGCCAAGACGCGGGACTAGCCTTGGATGAGCAGTTCTTC.

This chain links TRBV4-1 with TRBJ2-2, with TRBD1 as a possible D gene (6 bases). CDR3 size: 14 residues. Trimming left V 1 base short and J 7 bases short, with 10 bases between. Germline CDR1 MGHRA, CDR2 YSYEKL. The CDR3 here is CASSQARGGGELFF. Here the CDR3 DNA reads TGCGCCAGCAGCCAAGCCAGGGGTGGCGGGGAGCTGTTTTTT.

The V and J genes are TRBV5-1 and TRBJ2-7; 7 bases agree with TRBD1. Losses at the gene ends were 3 bases for V and 3 bases for J; bases not matched to a gene: 6. Germline values: CDR1 SGHRS, CDR2 YFSETQ. The CDR3 spans 14 residues. The CDR3 DNA reads as TGCGCCAGCAGCTCAGGGACAGTAAGCTACGAGCAGTACTTC. Its translation is CASSSGTVSYEQYF.

This sequence joins TRBV7-2 and TRBJ2-7; TRBD1 aligns across 9 bases. Per germline, CDR1 SGHTA and CDR2 FQGNSA. The CDR3 totals 15 residues. Unmatched junction bases numbered 5, after V lost 1 base and J lost 4 bases. Written as DNA, the CDR3 is TGTGCCAGCAGCTTAGTGGGGACAGGGACTTACGAGCAGTACTTC. This encodes CASSLVGTGTYEQYF.

V usage is TRBV6-5 and J usage is TRBJ1-4; 9 positions agree with TRBD1. Germline CDR1 is MNHEY and CDR2 is SVGAGI. This CDR3 is built from 15 residues. Unmatched junction bases numbered 8, after V lost 9 bases and J lost 3 bases. The CDR3 region has the DNA TGTGCCAGGTGGGACAGGGTGGTGGCTAATGAAAAACTGTTTTTT. Translating gives CARWDRVVANEKLFF.

The chain couples TRBV30 to TRBJ1-5; 10 nucleotides line up with TRBD1. CDR3 length: 13 residues. V was pared by 5 bases and J by 5 bases, with 3 bases of the junction left unmatched. CDR1 and CDR2 (germline): GTSNPN, SVGIG (reference sequence). The CDR3 DNA follows: TGTGCCTGGGGACAGGGGGTAGATCAGCCCCAGCATTTT. This encodes CAWGQGVDQPQHF.

This rearrangement joins TRBV10-2 to TRBJ1-6, with D hard to call. The CDR3 is made up of 12 amino acids. The V gene lost 3 bases and the J gene lost 7 bases, with 4 bases spanning the gap. Germline V gives CDR1 WSHSY, CDR2 SAAADI. CDR3 sequence (DNA): TGCGCCAGCAGTGACGTGAATTCACCCCTCCACTTT. Amino acids: CASSDVNSPLHF.

The genes are TRBV6-5 and TRBJ2-7, with 8 bases lining up with TRBD1. CDR3 length: 15 amino acids. J gave up 7 bases and V 4 bases, and 12 bases lay outside the gene matches. From germline, CDR1 is MNHEY and CDR2 SVGAGI. The CDR3 reads CASSFGTGRRGEQYF. The CDR3 nucleotides are TGTGCCAGCAGTTTCGGGACAGGTCGTAGAGGTGAGCAGTACTTC.

J is TRBJ1-2 and V is TRBV6-1, with 7 nucleotides matching TRBD1. Germline loops: CDR1 MNHNS, CDR2 SASEGT. V dropped 6 bases and J dropped 3; count of bases not matched to a gene: 7. There are 14 residues in the CDR3. The CDR3 region has the DNA TGTGCCAGCAGGGAGACAGGGTACGACTATGGCTACACCTTC. It translates to CASRETGYDYGYTF.

The CDR3 DNA reads TGCGCCAGCAGCCAAGAGCCAGGGGCCGGCGAGCAGTACTTC. Protein sequence: CASSQEPGAGEQYF. The V call is TRBV4-1, the J call TRBJ2-7; D might be TRBD1 (6 bases). CDR3 length: 14 amino acids. V lost 0 bases and J lost 6, with 12 bases in between. Germline CDR1 and CDR2: MGHRA and YSYEKL.

V is TRBV5-1 and J is TRBJ2-5, with TRBD2 matching 8 bases. The CDR3 contains 16 residues. With V trimmed by 0 bases and J by 1 base, 5 bases remained unmatched. Germline V CDR1 and CDR2: SGHRS, YFSETQ. The CDR3 region has the DNA TGCGCCAGCAGCTTGGGCAGCGGGGGTTTCCAAGAGACCCAGTACTTC. Translating gives CASSLGSGGFQETQYF.

The CDR3 protein is CASSLSITGGWETQYF. The CDR3 region has the DNA TGTGCCAGCAGTTTATCGATTACAGGGGGATGGGAGACCCAGTACTTC. The V call is TRBV27, the J call TRBJ2-5; TRBD1 aligns across 8 bases. The CDR3 loop spans 16 amino acids. V was pared by 0 bases and J by 5 bases, with 8 bases of the junction left unmatched. The germline V gene has CDR1 MNHEY and CDR2 SMNVEV (reference sequence).

The rearrangement links TRBV28 to TRBJ2-7, with 14 bases fitting TRBD2. The CDR3 contains 16 residues. V shed 7 bases and J 2 bases; nucleotides not matched to a gene: 7. The germline CDR1 and CDR2 sequences are MDHEN and SYDVKM. The CDR3 DNA is TGTGCCAGCACCGCCCCGGGACTAGCGGGGGCCTACGAGCAGTACTTC. It translates to CASTAPGLAGAYEQYF. The full variable domain, completed using reference TRBV28 and TRBJ2-7, is DVKVTQSSRYLVKRTGEKVFLECVQDMDHENMFWYRQDPGLGLRLIYFSYDVKMKEKGDIPEGYSVSREKKERFSLILESASTNQTSMYLCASTAPGLAGAYEQYFGPGTRLTVT.

V gene TRBV5-1 combines with J gene TRBJ2-2; tentatively, D is TRBD2 (5 bases). Germline lookup yields CDR1 SGHRS and CDR2 YFSETQ. V lost 0 bases and J 0 bases, leaving 18 bases between the germline ends. This CDR3 is built from 19 residues. CDR3 sequence reads: CASSLDQRFSGPNTGELFF. The DNA for the CDR3 is TGCGCCAGCAGCTTGGACCAACGATTCAGCGGCCCGAACACCGGGGAGCTGTTTTTT.

The rearrangement links TRBV19 to TRBJ1-3; D uncertain. Trimming stripped 7 bases from V and 4 bases from J, with 26 bases between. Per the germline V gene, CDR1 is LNHDA and CDR2 is SQIVND (reference sequence). The CDR3 runs 18 residues. CDR3 nucleotide sequence: TGTGCCAGTACCCGGGTCGGGAGTGGATACGCCCGGGGAAACACCATATATTTT. Its translation: CASTRVGSGYARGNTIYF.

The rearrangement joins TRBV6-6 to TRBJ1-4; 10 bases line up with TRBD1. This CDR3 has 14 residues. Germline V CDR1 and CDR2: MNHNY, SVGAGI (reference sequence). V lost 0 bases and J lost 14; bases outside the gene matches: 6. CDR3 sequence (DNA): TGTGCCAGCAGTTACTCGGGGACAGGGGTTGAGCTGTTTTTT. This sequence encodes CASSYSGTGVELFF.

The gene calls are TRBV4-1 and TRBJ1-1; TRBD1 might be the D (6 bases). This CDR3 spans 13 amino acids. Trimming took off 2 bases at V and 5 bases at J, with 9 bases between the two ends. The V gene's germline CDR1 is MGHRA and CDR2 YSYEKL. CDR3 residues: CASSQPGETEAFF. The CDR3 DNA reads TGCGCCAGCAGCCAACCAGGGGAGACTGAAGCTTTCTTT.